The 18 T cell receptor beta chains below all came from one sample that was sequenced in a study of cytomegalovirus exposure and HLA in healthy donors. PCR employed 60 Vbeta and 13 Jbeta primers. The protocol was immunoSEQ multiplex PCR, while the TCRdb copy is restricted to in-frame clones and leaves out a portion. Of about 160,000 clones listed, roughly 80% are singletons. The sequenced sample consisted of PBMCs. The receptors here all came from a man aged 30 to 45 in good health and CMV-seronegative.

The chain recombines TRBV18 with TRBJ1-2, with 8 bases matching TRBD1. The V segment lost 3 bases and the J segment 2 bases; nucleotides outside the gene matches: 11. Looked up from germline, CDR1 is KGHSH and CDR2 is LQKENI. The CDR3 is 17 amino acids. DNA of the CDR3: TGTGCCAGCTCACCTACTACCGACAGGGGAATAAACTATGGCTACACCTTC. Translated, it gives CASSPTTDRGINYGYTF.

This chain connects TRBV5-1 to TRBJ2-6; 11 nucleotides line up with TRBD1. The CDR3 is 18 residues long. J lost 0 bases, V lost 4 bases, and 6 bases had no gene match. The germline CDR1 and CDR2 sequences are SGHRS and YFSETQ. CDR3 protein: CASSRDRGAISGANVLTF. The CDR3 region has the DNA TGCGCCAGCAGCAGGGACAGGGGGGCTATCTCTGGGGCCAACGTCCTGACTTTC.

The CDR3 here is CASSPGTGYGYTF. The CDR3 DNA sequence: TGTGCCAGCAGCCCCGGGACAGGGTATGGCTACACCTTC. The chain couples TRBV9 to TRBJ1-2, with 9 bases identical to TRBD1. The junction had 3 bases not matched to a gene; V was cut back by 4 bases and J by 5 bases. This CDR3 region has 13 residues. The germline gives CDR1 SGDLS, CDR2 YYNGEE.

CDR3 coding DNA: TGTGCCAGCAGCTTCGGACAGACCCTGTTTTTT. Protein product: CASSFGQTLFF. The chain links TRBV7-9 to TRBJ1-4; tentatively, D is TRBD1 (6 bases). This CDR3 is 11 amino acids long. The V and J ends lost 3 bases and 14 bases respectively, with 10 bases between them. Looked up from germline, CDR1 is SEHNR and CDR2 is FQNEAQ (reference sequence).

The rearrangement uses TRBV5-1 and TRBJ1-1, with unresolved D. Trimming removed 0 bases from V and 1 base from J, with 10 bases in between. There are 15 residues in the CDR3. Germline CDR1 SGHRS, CDR2 YFSETQ. CDR3 sequence (DNA): TGCGCCAGCAGCTTGGCTGGCAAACCGAACACTGAAGCTTTCTTT. Encoded protein: CASSLAGKPNTEAFF.

This chain connects TRBV23-1 to TRBJ1-5, with D perhaps TRBD1 (6 bases). TRBV23-1 is assigned to the ORF class and has an uncertain function. This CDR3 spans 14 amino acids. The V end lost 0 bases, the J end lost 6 bases, and 9 bases lay between the germline ends. CDR3: CASSQSWGPQPQHF. The CDR3 DNA sequence: TGCGCCAGCAGTCAATCGTGGGGGCCTCAGCCCCAGCATTTT.

This clone was counted a few times. V and J are TRBV5-1 and TRBJ2-7; unclear D gene. V lost 1 base and J 6 bases, leaving 17 bases between the germline ends. The CDR3 has 15 residues. CDR1 and CDR2 (germline): SGHRS, YFSETQ. The CDR3 loop reads CASSLQPQEIFEQYF. The CDR3 DNA is TGCGCCAGCAGCTTGCAGCCGCAGGAAATTTTCGAGCAGTACTTC.

V gene TRBV6-1 combines with J gene TRBJ2-7; 7 nucleotides align to TRBD1. V was pared by 7 bases and J by 3 bases, with 3 bases of the junction left unmatched. Germline values: CDR1 MNHNS, CDR2 SASEGT. CDR3 size: 12 residues. DNA for the CDR3: TGTGCCAGCACCAGGGGGATCTACGAGCAGTACTTC. It encodes CASTRGIYEQYF.

The gene calls are TRBV9 and TRBJ2-5; D unresolved. V lost 4 bases and J 1 base, leaving 14 bases between the germline ends. Germline V gene lookup returns CDR1 SGDLS and CDR2 YYNGEE. The CDR3 has 15 residues. CDR3 amino acids: CASSTTPGSQETQYF. CDR3 bases: TGTGCCAGCAGCACCACGCCCGGGTCCCAAGAGACCCAGTACTTC.

This clone has a single count. The V gene is TRBV27, the J gene TRBJ2-2; 12 bases align to TRBD2. This CDR3 is 17 amino acids long. V lost 6 bases to trimming and J lost 6 bases; unmatched junction nucleotides: 11. Looked up from germline, CDR1 is MNHEY and CDR2 is SMNVEV (reference sequence). CDR3 coding DNA: TGTGCCAGCAGCCGGAGACTAGCGGGAGCTTGGGCCGGGGAGCTGTTTTTT. It is translated as CASSRRLAGAWAGELFF.

V and J are TRBV5-1 and TRBJ2-1; D possibly corresponds to TRBD1 (6 bases). Germline loops: CDR1 SGHRS, CDR2 YFSETQ. CDR3 length equals 14 residues. The V end lost 8 bases, the J end lost 3 bases, and 15 bases lay between the germline ends. The CDR3 reads CASTQGRFYNEQFF. Here the CDR3 DNA reads TGCGCCAGTACACAGGGCCGGTTCTACAATGAGCAGTTCTTC.

This chain joins TRBV7-2 and TRBJ2-3, with 10 bases matching TRBD2. The CDR3 is 16 residues long. After removal of 5 bases from V and 0 bases from J, the junction contained 5 bases not matched to a gene. Germline assignment: CDR1 SGHTA and CDR2 FQGNSA. The CDR3 DNA reads as TGTGCCAGCAGCCCTGAGCGGGGGGGTAGCACAGATACGCAGTATTTT. Translating gives CASSPERGGSTDTQYF.

The gene calls are TRBV27 and TRBJ1-1, with 12 nucleotides matching TRBD1. V lost 4 bases to trimming and J lost 5 bases; unmatched junction nucleotides: 14. The germline gives CDR1 MNHEY, CDR2 SMNVEV (reference sequence). The CDR3 runs to 18 residues. As DNA, the CDR3 is TGTGCCAGCAGTTCCTCACTCTTGGGACAGGGGGCGGTTACTGAAGCTTTCTTT. Protein product: CASSSSLLGQGAVTEAFF.

This chain joins TRBV19 and TRBJ2-7; maybe TRBD2 (5 bases). The germline V gene has CDR1 LNHDA and CDR2 SQIVND (reference sequence). The CDR3 has 14 amino acids. V lost 0 bases and J lost 2, with 8 bases in between. This chain's CDR3 is CASSIDGETYEQYF. The CDR3 nucleotides read TGTGCCAGTAGTATAGACGGGGAGACCTACGAGCAGTACTTC.

This rearrangement joins TRBV19 to TRBJ2-5; tentatively, D is TRBD1 (5 bases). This CDR3 contains 13 residues. Trimming stripped 5 bases from V and 4 bases from J, with 11 bases between. Germline V CDR1 and CDR2: LNHDA, SQIVND (reference sequence). CDR3 nucleotide sequence: TGTGCCAGTAGTGGGAACCAGGGAGAGACCCAGTACTTC. Its protein product is CASSGNQGETQYF.

The V gene is TRBV6-1, the J gene TRBJ1-2; TRBD1 might be the D (5 bases). V lost 3 bases and J lost 1, with 12 bases in between. There are 15 residues in the CDR3. Germline CDR1 reads MNHNS; CDR2 reads SASEGT. CDR3 sequence reads: CASSDNRIFNYGYTF. DNA for the CDR3: TGTGCCAGCAGTGACAACAGGATTTTTAACTATGGCTACACCTTC.

This rearrangement joins TRBV15 to TRBJ1-5; tentative D call: TRBD1 (6 bases). Trimming shortened V by 3 bases and J by 2 bases, and 17 bases separated the two germline ends. CDR3 length: 17 residues. From germline, CDR1 is LNHNV and CDR2 YYDKDF (reference sequence). This chain's CDR3 is CATSREMTGLGNQPQHF. CDR3 bases: TGTGCCACCAGCAGGGAAATGACAGGCCTTGGCAATCAGCCCCAGCATTTT.

The CDR3 reads CASSHPRDRPNTEAFF. CDR3 coding DNA: TGTGCCAGCAGTCACCCCCGGGACAGACCGAACACTGAAGCTTTCTTT. This sequence joins TRBV2 and TRBJ1-1; 7 bases are shared with TRBD1. Germline V CDR1 and CDR2: SNHLY, FYNNEI. V trimming: 5 bases; J trimming: 1 base; junction bases outside the gene matches: 10. The CDR3 has 16 residues.